This T cell receptor (beta chain) is from a study of blood T cell repertoires in COVID-19. In the study overall: Samples came from the United States, Italy and Spain, spanning acute and convalescent COVID-19. PBMCs, B-cell-depleted T cells, or T cells provided the cDNA or gDNA that made up the material.

This clone appeared a single time. Germline V gives CDR1 SGHTA, CDR2 FQGNSA. The J segment lost 1 base and the V segment lost 3 bases, leaving 6 bases of the junction unmatched. The CDR3 consists of 17 residues. Authors' methods: Reference gene primer amplification in the assay estimated nucleated cell counts. Sequencing was performed with immunoSEQ multiplex PCR; in TCRdb, only in-frame clones are kept and a portion is missing. V and J calls plus clone size are reproduced from that table; the DNA served to infer D and trimming. The sample yields more than 200,000 clones, 87% seen once. The chain joins TRBV7-2 to TRBJ1-2, with 12 bases lining up with TRBD1. The source is a man aged 18 to 30 with active or convalescent COVID-19. Specimen: peripheral blood. The CDR3 sequence: CASSFTGTGGFNYGYTF. In DNA form, the CDR3 reads TGTGCCAGCAGCTTCACCGGGACAGGGGGCTTTAACTATGGCTACACCTTC. The full variable domain, in which reference TRBV7-2 and TRBJ1-2 provide the parts outside the CDR3, is GAGVSQSPSNKVTEKGKDVELRCDPISGHTALYWYRQSLGQGLEFLIYFQGNSAPDKSGLPSDRFSAERTGGSVSTLTIQRTQQEDSAVYLCASSFTGTGGFNYGYTFGSGTRLTVV.